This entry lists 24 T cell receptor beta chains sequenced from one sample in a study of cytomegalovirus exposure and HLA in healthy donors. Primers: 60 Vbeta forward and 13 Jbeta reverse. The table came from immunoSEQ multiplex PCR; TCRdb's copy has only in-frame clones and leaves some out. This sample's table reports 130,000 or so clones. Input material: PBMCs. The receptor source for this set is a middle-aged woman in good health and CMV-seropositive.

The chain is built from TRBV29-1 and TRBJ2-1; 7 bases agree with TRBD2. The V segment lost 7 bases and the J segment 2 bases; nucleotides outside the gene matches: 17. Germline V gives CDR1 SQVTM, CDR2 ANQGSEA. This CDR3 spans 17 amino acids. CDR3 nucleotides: TGCAGCGGAGGAAATTTTGCGGGAGTCCCGACCTACAATGAGCAGTTCTTC. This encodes CSGGNFAGVPTYNEQFF.

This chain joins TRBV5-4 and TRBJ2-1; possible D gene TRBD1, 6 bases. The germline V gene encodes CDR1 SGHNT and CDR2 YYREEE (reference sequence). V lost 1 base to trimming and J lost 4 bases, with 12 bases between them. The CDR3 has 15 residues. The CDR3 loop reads CASSLTGRTYNEQFF. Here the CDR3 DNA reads TGTGCCAGCAGCTTGACAGGGCGCACTTACAATGAGCAGTTCTTC.

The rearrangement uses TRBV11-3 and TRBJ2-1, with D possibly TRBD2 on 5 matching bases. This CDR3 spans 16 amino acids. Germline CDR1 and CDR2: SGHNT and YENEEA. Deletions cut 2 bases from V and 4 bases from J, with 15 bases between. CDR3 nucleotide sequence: TGTGCCAGCAGCTTAAGCGGTCTCCCGACGTACAATGAGCAGTTCTTC. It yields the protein CASSLSGLPTYNEQFF. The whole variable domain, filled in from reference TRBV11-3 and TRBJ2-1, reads EAGVVQSPRYKIIEKKQPVAFWCNPISGHNTLYWYLQNLGQGPELLIRYENEEAVDDSQLPKDRFSAERLKGVDSTLKIQPAELGDSAVYLCASSLSGLPTYNEQFFGPGTRLTVL.

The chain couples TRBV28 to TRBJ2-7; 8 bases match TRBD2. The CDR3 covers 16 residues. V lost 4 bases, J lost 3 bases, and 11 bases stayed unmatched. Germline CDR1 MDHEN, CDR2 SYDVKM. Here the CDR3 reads CASSSLAGLNYYEQYF. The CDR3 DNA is TGTGCCAGCAGTTCCTTAGCGGGACTCAACTACTACGAGCAGTACTTC.

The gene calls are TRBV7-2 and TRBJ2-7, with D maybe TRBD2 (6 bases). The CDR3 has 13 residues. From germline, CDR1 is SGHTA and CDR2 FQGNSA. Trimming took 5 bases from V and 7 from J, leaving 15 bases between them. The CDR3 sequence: CASSINWAGEQYF. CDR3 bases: TGTGCCAGCAGCATTAATTGGGCGGGAGAGCAGTACTTC.

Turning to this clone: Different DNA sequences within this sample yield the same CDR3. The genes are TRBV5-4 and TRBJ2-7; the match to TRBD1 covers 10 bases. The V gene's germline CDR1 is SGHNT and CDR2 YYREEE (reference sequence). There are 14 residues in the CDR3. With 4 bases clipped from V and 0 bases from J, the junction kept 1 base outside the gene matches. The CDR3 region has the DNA TGTGCCAGCAGCCGGGACAGGGGCTCCTACGAGCAGTACTTC. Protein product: CASSRDRGSYEQYF.

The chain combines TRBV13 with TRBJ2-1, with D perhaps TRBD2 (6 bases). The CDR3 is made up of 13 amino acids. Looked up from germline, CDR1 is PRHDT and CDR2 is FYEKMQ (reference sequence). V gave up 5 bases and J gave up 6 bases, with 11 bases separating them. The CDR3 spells CASSLGGVNEQFF. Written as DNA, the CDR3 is TGTGCCAGCAGCCTGGGGGGAGTCAATGAGCAGTTCTTC.

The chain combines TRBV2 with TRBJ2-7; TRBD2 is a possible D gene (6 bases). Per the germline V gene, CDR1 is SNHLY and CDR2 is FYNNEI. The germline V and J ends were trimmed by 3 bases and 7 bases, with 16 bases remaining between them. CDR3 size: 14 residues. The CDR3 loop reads CASSEGRGRREQYF. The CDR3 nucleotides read TGTGCCAGCAGTGAGGGTCGGGGGAGGAGAGAGCAGTACTTC.

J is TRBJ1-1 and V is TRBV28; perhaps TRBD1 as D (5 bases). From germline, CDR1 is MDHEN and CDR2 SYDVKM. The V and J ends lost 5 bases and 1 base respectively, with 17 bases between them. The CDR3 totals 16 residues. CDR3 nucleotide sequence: TGTGCCAGCAGTCTCGGGGCGGGGAGGCCGAACACTGAAGCTTTCTTT. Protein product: CASSLGAGRPNTEAFF.

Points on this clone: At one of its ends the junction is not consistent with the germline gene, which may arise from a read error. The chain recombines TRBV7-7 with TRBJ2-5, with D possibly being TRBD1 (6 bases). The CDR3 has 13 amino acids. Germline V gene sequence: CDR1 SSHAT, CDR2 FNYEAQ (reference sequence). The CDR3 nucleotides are TGTGCTAGCAGCTTCGCAGGGGAGGAGACCCAGTACTTC. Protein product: CASSFAGEETQYF.

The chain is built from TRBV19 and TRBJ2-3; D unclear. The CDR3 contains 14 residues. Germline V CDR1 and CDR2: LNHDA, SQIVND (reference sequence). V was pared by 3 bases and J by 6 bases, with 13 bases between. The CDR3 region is CASSIRQASDTQYF. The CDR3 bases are TGTGCCAGTAGTATCCGGCAGGCGTCCGATACGCAGTATTTT.

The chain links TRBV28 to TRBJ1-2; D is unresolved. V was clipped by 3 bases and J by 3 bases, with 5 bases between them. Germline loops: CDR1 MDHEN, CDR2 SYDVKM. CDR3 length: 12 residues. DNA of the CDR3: TGTGCCAGCAGTTTTCAGGACTATGGCTACACCTTC. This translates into CASSFQDYGYTF.

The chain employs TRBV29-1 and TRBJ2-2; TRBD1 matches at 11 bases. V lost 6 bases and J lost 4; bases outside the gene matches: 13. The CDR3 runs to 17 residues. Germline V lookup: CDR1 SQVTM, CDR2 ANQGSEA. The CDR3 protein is CSVHPGQGEESTGELFF. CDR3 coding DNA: TGCAGCGTCCACCCGGGACAGGGGGAAGAGAGCACCGGGGAGCTGTTTTTT.

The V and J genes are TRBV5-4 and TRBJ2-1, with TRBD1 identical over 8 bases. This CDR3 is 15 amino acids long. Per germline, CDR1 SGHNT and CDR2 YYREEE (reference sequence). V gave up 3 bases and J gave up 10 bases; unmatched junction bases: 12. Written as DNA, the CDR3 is TGTGCCAGCAGCTCGGGACAGGTCGAAATACGGGAGCAGTTCTTC. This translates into CASSSGQVEIREQFF.

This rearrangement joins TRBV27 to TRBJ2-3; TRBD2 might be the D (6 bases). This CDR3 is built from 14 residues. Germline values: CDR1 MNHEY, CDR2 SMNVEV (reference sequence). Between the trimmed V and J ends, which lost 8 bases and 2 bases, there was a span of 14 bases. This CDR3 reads CASRWAGYTDTQYF. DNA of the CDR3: TGTGCCAGCCGGTGGGCGGGATACACAGATACGCAGTATTTT.

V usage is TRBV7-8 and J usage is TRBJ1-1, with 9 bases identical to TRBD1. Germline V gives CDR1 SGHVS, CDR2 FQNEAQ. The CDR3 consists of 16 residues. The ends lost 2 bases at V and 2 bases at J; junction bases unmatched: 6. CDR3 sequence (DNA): TGTGCCAGCAGCTTACCTCCGGGACAGGGAAACACTGAAGCTTTCTTT. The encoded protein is CASSLPPGQGNTEAFF.

The CDR3 sequence is CASSSKQGYTGELFF. For the CDR3, the DNA is TGTGCCAGCAGTTCTAAACAGGGGTACACCGGGGAGCTGTTTTTT. The chain joins TRBV6-1 to TRBJ2-2, with 7 bases that match TRBD1. CDR1 and CDR2 from the germline V gene are MNHNS and SASEGT. The CDR3 spans 15 residues. With 5 bases clipped from V and 3 bases from J, the junction kept 6 bases outside the gene matches.

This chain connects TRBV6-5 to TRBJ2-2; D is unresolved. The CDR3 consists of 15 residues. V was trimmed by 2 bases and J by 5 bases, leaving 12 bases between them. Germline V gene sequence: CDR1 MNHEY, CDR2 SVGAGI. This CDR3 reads CASSYTSRGTGELFF. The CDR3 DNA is TGTGCCAGCAGTTACACCTCAAGAGGAACCGGGGAGCTGTTTTTT.

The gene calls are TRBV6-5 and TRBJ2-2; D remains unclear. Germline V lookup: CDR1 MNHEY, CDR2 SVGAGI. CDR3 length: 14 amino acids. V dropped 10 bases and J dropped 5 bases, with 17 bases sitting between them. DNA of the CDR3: TGTGCCATCCGCCGAGGAGCCCTGACCGGGGAGCTGTTTTTT. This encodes CAIRRGALTGELFF.

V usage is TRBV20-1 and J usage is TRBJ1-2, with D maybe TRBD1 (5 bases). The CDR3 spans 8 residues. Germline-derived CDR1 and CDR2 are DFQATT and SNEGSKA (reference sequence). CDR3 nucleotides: TGCAGGGGGACTTCAGGCACCTTC. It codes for CRGTSGTF.

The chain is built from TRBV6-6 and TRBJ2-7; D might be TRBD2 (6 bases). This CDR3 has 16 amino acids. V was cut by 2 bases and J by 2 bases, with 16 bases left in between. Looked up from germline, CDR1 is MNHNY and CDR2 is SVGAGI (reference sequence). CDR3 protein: CASSYQTSRFPYEQYF. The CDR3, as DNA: TGTGCCAGCAGTTACCAGACTAGTAGGTTCCCCTACGAGCAGTACTTC.

The CDR3 sequence: CASSEEQGRNTIYF. The CDR3 DNA is TGTGCCAGCAGTGAAGAGCAGGGGAGAAACACCATATATTTT. V gene TRBV6-1 combines with J gene TRBJ1-3; D may be TRBD1 (6 bases). Germline loops: CDR1 MNHNS, CDR2 SASEGT. The CDR3 covers 14 residues. Trimming stripped 1 base from V and 5 bases from J, with 9 bases between.

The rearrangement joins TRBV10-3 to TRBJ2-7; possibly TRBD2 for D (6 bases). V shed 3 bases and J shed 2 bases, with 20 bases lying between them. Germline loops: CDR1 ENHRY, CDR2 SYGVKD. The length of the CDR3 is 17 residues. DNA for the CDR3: TGTGCCATCAGTGATGATGGGGCGGGACGGAGACCCTACGAGCAGTACTTC. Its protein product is CAISDDGAGRRPYEQYF.

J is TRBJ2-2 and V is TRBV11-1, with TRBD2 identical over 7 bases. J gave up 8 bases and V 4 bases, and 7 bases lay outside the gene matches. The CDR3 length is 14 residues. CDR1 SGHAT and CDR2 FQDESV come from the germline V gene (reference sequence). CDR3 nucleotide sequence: TGTGCCAGCAGCTCTCTAGCGGTTCGGGGGGAGCTGTTTTTT. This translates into CASSSLAVRGELFF.